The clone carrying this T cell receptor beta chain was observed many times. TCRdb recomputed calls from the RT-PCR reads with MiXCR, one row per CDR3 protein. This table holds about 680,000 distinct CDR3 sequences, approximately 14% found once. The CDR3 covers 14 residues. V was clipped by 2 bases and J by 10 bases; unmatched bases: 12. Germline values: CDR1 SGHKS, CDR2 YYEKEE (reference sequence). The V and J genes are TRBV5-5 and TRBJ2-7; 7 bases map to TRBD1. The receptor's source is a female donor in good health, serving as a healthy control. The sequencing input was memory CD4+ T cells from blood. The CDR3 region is CASSFGTVRSGQYF. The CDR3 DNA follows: TGTGCCAGCAGCTTTGGGACAGTCAGGTCGGGACAGTACTTC.